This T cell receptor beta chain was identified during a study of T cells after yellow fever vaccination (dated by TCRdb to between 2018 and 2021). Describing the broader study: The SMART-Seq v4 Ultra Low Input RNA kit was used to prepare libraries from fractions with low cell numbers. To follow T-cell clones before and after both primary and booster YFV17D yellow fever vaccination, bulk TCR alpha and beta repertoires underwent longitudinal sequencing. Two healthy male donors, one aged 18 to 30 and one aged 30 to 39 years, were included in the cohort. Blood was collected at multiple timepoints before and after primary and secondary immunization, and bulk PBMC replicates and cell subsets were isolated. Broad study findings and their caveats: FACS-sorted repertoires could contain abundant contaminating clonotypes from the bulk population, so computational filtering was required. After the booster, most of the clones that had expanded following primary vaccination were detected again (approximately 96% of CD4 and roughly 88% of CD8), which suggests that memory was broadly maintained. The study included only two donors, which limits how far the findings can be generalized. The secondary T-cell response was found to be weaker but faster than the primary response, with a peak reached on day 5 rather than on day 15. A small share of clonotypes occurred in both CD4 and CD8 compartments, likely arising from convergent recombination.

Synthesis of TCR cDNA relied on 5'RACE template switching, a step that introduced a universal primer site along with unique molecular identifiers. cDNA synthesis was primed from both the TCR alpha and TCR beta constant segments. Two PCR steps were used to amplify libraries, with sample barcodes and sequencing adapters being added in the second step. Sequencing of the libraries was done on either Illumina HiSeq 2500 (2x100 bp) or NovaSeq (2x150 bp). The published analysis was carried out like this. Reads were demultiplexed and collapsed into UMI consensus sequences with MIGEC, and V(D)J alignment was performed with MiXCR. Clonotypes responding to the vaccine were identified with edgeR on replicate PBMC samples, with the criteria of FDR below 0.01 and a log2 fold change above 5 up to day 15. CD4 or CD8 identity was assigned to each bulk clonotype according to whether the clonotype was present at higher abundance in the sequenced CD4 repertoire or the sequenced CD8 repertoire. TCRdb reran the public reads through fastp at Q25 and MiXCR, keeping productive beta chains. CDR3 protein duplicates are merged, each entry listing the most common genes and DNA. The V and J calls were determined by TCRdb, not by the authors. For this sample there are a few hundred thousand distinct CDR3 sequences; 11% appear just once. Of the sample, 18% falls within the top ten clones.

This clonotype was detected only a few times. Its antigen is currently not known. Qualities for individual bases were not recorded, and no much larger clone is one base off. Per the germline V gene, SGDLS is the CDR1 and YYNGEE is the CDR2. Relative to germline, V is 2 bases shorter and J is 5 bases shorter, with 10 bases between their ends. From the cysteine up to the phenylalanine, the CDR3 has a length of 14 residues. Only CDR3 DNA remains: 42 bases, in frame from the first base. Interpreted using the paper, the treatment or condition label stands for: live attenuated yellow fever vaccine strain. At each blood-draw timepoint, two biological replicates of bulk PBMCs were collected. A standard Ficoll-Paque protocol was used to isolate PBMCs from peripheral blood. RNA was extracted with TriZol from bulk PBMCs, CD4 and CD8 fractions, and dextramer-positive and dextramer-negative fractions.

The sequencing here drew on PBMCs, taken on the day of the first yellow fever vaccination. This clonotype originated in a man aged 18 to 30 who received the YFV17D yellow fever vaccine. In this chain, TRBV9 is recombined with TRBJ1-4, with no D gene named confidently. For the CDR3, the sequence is CASSVGGWNEKLFF. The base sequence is TGTGCCAGCAGCGTTGGAGGGTGGAATGAAAAACTGTTTTTT.